The clone carrying this T cell receptor beta chain has only a few counts. This sample is drawn from a study of blood T cell repertoires in COVID-19. Turning to the study itself: COVID-19 samples collected from the United States, Italy and Spain covered acute and convalescent phases. PBMCs, B-cell-depleted T cells, or T cells provided the cDNA or gDNA that made up the material.

Source study methods: The assay estimated nucleated cells by amplifying reference gene primers. Data came from immunoSEQ multiplex PCR; TCRdb stores just in-frame clones and leaves some out. That table gives V, J and clone size, and the DNA gave D and trimming. The table includes about 41,000 clones, 70% to 90% detected once. The sequencing input was peripheral blood. The clonotype was recovered from a man in his fifties or sixties with acute or convalescent COVID-19.

The CDR3 DNA reads TGTGCCAGTAGTATACAGGGGTCAAACTACGAGCAGTACTTC. Its translation: CASSIQGSNYEQYF. The chain links TRBV19 to TRBJ2-7; a weak D match, TRBD1 (6 bases). Germline CDR1 is LNHDA and CDR2 is SQIVND (reference sequence). Trimming took 2 bases from V and 3 from J, leaving 11 bases between them. This CDR3 spans 14 amino acids.